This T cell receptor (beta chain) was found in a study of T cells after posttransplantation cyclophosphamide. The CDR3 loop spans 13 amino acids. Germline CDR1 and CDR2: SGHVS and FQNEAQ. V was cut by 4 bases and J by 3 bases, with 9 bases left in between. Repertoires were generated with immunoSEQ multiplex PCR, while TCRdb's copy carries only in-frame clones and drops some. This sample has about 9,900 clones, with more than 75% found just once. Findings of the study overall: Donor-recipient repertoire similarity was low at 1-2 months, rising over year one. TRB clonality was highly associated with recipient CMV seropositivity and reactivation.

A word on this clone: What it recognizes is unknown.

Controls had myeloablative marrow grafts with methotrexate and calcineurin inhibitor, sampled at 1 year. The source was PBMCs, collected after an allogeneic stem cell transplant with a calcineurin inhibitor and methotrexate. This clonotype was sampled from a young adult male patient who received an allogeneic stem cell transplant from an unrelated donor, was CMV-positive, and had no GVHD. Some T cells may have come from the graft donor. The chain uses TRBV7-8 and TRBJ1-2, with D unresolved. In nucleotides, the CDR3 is TGTGCCAGCAGCTCTGTGGCCTACTATGGCTACACCTTC. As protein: CASSSVAYYGYTF.